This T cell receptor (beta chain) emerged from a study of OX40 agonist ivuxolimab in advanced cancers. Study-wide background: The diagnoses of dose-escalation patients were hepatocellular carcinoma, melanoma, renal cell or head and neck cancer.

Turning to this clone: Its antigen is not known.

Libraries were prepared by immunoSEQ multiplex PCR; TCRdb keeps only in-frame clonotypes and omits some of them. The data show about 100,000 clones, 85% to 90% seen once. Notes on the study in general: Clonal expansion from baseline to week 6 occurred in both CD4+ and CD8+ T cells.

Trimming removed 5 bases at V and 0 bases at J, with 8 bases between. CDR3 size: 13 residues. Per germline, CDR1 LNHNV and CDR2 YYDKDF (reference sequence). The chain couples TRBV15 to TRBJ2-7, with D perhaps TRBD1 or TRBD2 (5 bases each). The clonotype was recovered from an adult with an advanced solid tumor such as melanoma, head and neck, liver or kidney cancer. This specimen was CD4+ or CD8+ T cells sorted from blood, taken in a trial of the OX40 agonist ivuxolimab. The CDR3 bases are TGTGCCACCAGCCCCGGGGCCTCCTACGAGCAGTACTTC. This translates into CATSPGASYEQYF.